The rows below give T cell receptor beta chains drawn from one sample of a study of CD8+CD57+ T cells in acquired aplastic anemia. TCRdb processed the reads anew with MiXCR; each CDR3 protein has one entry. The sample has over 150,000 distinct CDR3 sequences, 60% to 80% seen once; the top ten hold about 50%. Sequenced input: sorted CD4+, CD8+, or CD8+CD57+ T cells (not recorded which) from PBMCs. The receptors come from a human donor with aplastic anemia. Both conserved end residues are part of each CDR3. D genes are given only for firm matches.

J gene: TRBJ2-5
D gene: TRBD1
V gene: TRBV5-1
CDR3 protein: CASRDRGEETQYF

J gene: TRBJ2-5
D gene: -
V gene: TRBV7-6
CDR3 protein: CASSLAGLQETQYF

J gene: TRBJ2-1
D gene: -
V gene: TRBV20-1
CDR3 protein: CSARVGNRDYNEQFF

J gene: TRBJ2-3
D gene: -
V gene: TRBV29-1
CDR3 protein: CSVRIITDTQYF

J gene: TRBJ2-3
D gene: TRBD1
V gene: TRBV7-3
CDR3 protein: CASSVTGTGGTDTQYF

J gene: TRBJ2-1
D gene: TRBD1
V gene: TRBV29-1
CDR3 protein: CSVGGFRDSHNNEQFF

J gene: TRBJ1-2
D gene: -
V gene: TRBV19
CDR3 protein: CASLQGMSGYTF

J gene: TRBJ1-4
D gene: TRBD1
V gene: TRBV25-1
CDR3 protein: CASSALGGGGSGEKLFF

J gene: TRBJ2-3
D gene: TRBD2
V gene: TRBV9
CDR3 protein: CASSAGGGGLAANTQYF

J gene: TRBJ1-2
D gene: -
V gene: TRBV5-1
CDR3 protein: CASSLLQGNYGYTF

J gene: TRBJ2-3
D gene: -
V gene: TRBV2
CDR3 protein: CASRDVRTDTQYF

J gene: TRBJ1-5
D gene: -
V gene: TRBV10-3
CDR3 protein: CAISESQGNQPQHF

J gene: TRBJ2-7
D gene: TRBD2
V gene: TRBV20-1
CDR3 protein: CSARDRTSGGSLSYEQYF

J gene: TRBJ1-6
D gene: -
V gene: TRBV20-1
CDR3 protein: CSGKGGGRNSPLHF

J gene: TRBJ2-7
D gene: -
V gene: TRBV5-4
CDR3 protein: CASSGKGTLRDYEQYF

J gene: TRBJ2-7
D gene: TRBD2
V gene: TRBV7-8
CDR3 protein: CASSLGGMWEQYF